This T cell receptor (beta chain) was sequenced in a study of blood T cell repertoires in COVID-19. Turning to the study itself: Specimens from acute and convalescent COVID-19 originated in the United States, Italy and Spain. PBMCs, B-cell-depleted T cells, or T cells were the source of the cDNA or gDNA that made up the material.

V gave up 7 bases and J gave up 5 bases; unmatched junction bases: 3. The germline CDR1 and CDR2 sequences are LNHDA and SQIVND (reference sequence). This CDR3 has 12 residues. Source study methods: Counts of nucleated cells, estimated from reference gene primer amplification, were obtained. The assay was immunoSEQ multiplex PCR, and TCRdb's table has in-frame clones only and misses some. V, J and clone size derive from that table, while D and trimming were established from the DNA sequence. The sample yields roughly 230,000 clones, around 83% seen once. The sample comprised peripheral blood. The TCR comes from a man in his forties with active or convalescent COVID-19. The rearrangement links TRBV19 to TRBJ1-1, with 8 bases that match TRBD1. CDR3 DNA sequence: TGTGCCAGTACGACAGGGGTGACTGAAGCTTTCTTT. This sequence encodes CASTTGVTEAFF.